This entry is about one T cell receptor beta chain. This clonotype was detected a few times. This clone's antigen is unknown. Base qualities are not recorded, but no much larger clone differs from it by a single base. The data are from a study of T-cell memory formation after mild COVID-19 (dated by TCRdb to 2020 to 2022). With regard to the full study: Most TCR sequence clusters were specific to one of the two donors. T-cell clones expanding and contracting after mild COVID-19 in two donors were tracked by longitudinal TCRalpha and TCRbeta repertoire sequencing. The cohort comprised two young, previously healthy adult volunteers, one female and one male. Findings and caveats that apply to the study as a whole: Some responding clones were detected in pre-infection memory, suggesting pre-existing cross-reactive memory T cells joined the SARS-CoV-2 response. Clones contracting from day 15 to 85 had balanced CD4/CD8 phenotypes, while a second wave expanding from day 15 to 37 was biased towards CD4+. Whether the second-wave clones peaking on day 37 were SARS-CoV-2 specific was not confirmed. The study included only a couple of mild cases, and larger cohorts that include severe cases with pre-infection samples were judged to be necessary. Contracting CD4+ clones were located mainly in the CM and EM memory subsets, whereas CD8+ clones were found to be enriched in EMRA.

The germline V gene gives CDR1 as MNHEY and CDR2 as SVGAGI. Measured from the cysteine to the phenylalanine, the CDR3 is 13 residues long. Of all the DNA, just the CDR3 is kept, 39 bases in frame from base 1. V is pared back by 0 bases and J by 6 bases, with 8 bases lying between the germline termini. The sequencing machine was an Illumina NovaSeq 6000. Using 5'RACE with constant-segment primers, TCRalpha and TCRbeta cDNA libraries were constructed, with sample barcodes and unique molecular identifiers added in the process. Trizol reagent was used to extract RNA from every sample. The libraries were amplified in two PCR steps, and the second step added a second sample barcode and Illumina TruSeq adapters. Sequencing of the libraries was done on an Illumina NovaSeq, producing 2 x 150 bp paired-end reads. As for the authors' bioinformatics: The reads were demultiplexed and collapsed into UMI-guided consensus sequences using migec v1.2.7. Using mixcr v2.1.11, UMI consensuses were aligned to TRA and TRB V and J templates and then assembled into clonotypes. Expanded or contracted clonotypes were those called significant by both edgeR and NoisET, with noise models trained on biological replicates. For edgeR calls, a false discovery rate-adjusted p below 0.01 and a log2 fold-change threshold of 1 were applied. As an exploratory analysis of dynamics, PCA with hierarchical clustering was applied to max-normalized trajectories of the 1000 most abundant clonotypes. Separately sequenced CD4+ and CD8+ repertoires were used to assign a CD4 or CD8 phenotype to each responding clone. Using fastp trimming at Q25 and MiXCR clonotype assembly, TCRdb reanalyzed the public sequencing data and kept in-frame beta chains. Identical CDR3 proteins give one entry, which carries the most common genes and DNA. The V and J calls and clone size are TCRdb's, not the authors'. The sample table contains roughly 190,000 distinct CDR3 sequences; only one count was recorded for roughly a tenth of them. The ten largest clonotypes hold approximately 3% of the sample.

Ficoll-Paque density gradient centrifugation was used to isolate PBMCs. This receptor was taken from a young man who had mild COVID-19 (a few samples of this study predate the infection). The sample titles of this study are shuffled in the database, so cell type and time point are left out; the donor was told from shared clones. The V and J segments used are TRBV6-5 and TRBJ1-1; there is no confident call for the D gene. The specimen was PBMCs or a T cell subset sorted from them (not recorded which). The sequenced DNA is TGTGCCAGCAGTTACTCGGGGAGGGCTGAAGCTTTCTTT. It translates to CASSYSGRAEAFF.